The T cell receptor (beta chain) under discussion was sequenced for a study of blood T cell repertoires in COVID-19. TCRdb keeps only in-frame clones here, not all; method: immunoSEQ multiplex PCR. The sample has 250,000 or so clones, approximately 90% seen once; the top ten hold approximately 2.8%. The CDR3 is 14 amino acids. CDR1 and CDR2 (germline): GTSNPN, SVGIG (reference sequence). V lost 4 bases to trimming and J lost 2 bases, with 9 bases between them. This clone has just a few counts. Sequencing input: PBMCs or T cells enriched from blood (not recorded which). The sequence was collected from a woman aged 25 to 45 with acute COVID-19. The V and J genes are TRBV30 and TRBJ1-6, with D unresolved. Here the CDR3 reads CAWIPGTYNSPLHF. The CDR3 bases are TGTGCCTGGATCCCCGGGACCTATAATTCACCCCTCCACTTT.